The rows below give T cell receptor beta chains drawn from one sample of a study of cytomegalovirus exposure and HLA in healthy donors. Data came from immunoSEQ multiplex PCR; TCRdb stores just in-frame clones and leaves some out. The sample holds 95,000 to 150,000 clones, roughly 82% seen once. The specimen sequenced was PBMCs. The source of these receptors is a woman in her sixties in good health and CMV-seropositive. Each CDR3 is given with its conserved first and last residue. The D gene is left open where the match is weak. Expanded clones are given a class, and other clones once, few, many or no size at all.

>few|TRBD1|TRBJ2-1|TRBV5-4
TGTGCCAGCAGCTTCGACAGGGGTGGCAATGAGCAGTTCTTC
CASSFDRGGNEQFF
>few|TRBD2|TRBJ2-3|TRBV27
TGTGCCAGCGGGAGATTCGGGACTAGCGGGAGCACAGATACGCAGTATTTT
CASGRFGTSGSTDTQYF
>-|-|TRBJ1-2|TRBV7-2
TGTGCCAGCAGCGCCGCTCGACAATTATATGGCTACACCTTC
CASSAARQLYGYTF
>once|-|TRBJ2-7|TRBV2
TGTGCCTCCACCCAGGGTTCCTACGAGCAGTACTTC
CASTQGSYEQYF
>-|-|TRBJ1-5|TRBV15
TGTGCCACCGGGGACTGGGTTTATAGCAATCAGCCCCAGCATTTT
CATGDWVYSNQPQHF
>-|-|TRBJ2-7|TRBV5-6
TGTGCCAGCAGCTTTCCACCCCGTAGCCAGCAGTACTTC
CASSFPPRSQQYF
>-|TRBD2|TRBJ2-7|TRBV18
TGTGCCAGCTCACCCGCCTCCGGGGGGACTCCCTACGAGCAGTACTTC
CASSPASGGTPYEQYF
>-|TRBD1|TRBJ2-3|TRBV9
TGTGCCAGCAGCCCCGGACAGGAATACTCTAGCACAGATACGCAGTATTTT
CASSPGQEYSSTDTQYF
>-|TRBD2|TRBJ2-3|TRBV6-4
TGTGCCACAAGCCTGGGACTAGCGGGTTTCACAGATACGCAGTATTTT
CATSLGLAGFTDTQYF
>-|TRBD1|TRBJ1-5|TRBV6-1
TGTGCCAGCAGGAAACAGGGGCCAATTCAGCCCCAGCATTTT
CASRKQGPIQPQHF
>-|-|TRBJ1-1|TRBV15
TGTGCCACCAGCAAGATGGGAGGGTCTGAAGCTTTCTTT
CATSKMGGSEAFF
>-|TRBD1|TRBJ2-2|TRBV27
TGTGCCAGCAGTTTTGGACAGGGGGCCGGGGAGCTGTTTTTT
CASSFGQGAGELFF
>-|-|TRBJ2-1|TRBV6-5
TGTGCCAGCAGTTACAACAGCCGAGACAATGAGCAGTTCTTC
CASSYNSRDNEQFF
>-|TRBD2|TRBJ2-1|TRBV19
TGTGCCAGCGGGCCCGGGGGGAGCTCCTACAATGAGCAGTTCTTC
CASGPGGSSYNEQFF
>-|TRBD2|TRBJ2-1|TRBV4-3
TGCGCCAGCAGCCTAGCGGGAGGGGGCAATGAGCAGTTCTTC
CASSLAGGGNEQFF
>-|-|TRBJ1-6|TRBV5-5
TGTGCCAGCAGCTTAATAGCGGCAGGGATTCGATCACCCCTCCACTTT
CASSLIAAGIRSPLHF
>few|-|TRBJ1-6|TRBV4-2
TGTGCCAGCAGCCAAGATGGCGGGAATAATTCACCCCTCCACTTT
CASSQDGGNNSPLHF
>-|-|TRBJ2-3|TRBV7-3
TGTGCCAGCAGCCGGGGACAGGGTAGGCTAGCGGGAGTCACAGATACGCAGTATTTT
CASSRGQGRLAGVTDTQYF
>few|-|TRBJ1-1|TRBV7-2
TGTGCCAGCAGCTTAGGTGCCGGGGGGAACACTGAAGCTTTCTTT
CASSLGAGGNTEAFF
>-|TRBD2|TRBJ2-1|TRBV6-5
TGTGCCAGCAGTTCCGGGACTACGACTTACAATGAGCAGTTCTTC
CASSSGTTTYNEQFF
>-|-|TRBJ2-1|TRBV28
TGTGCCAGCAGTTTTAGGGGTCAGCAGTTCTTC
CASSFRGQQFF
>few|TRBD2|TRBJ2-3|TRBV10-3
TGTGCCATCAGTGAGCCTGGGACTAGCGGGAGGCTCCTAGATACGCAGTATTTT
CAISEPGTSGRLLDTQYF
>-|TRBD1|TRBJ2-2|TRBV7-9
TGTGCCAGCAGCGCCGACCGGGACAGGGTCTCAGGGGAGCTGTTTTTT
CASSADRDRVSGELFF
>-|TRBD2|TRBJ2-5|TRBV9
TGTGCCAGCAGCGTAGATACTAGCGGGGGTCGAGAGACCCAGTACTTC
CASSVDTSGGRETQYF
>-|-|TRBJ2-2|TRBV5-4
TGTGCCAGCAGCAGCCAGGACCAGGGGACCGGGGAGCTGTTTTTT
CASSSQDQGTGELFF
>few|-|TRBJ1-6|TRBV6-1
TGTGCCAGCAGCCCGGGACAAGTTAATTCACCCCTCCACTTT
CASSPGQVNSPLHF
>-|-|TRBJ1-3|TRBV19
TGTGCCAGTAGTATGGGCATCTCAAGCAGAAACACCATATATTTT
CASSMGISSRNTIYF
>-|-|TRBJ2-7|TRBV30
TGTGCCTGGTCTTCGGGGGTCTCCTACGAGCAGTACTTC
CAWSSGVSYEQYF
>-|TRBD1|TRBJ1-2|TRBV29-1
TGCAGCGTTGGGGACAGCGAATATAACTATGGCTACACCTTC
CSVGDSEYNYGYTF
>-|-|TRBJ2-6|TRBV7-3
TGTGCCAGCAGCTTAAAGGCCGGGACTGGGGCCAACGTCCTGACTTTC
CASSLKAGTGANVLTF
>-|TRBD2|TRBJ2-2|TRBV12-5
TGTGCTAGTGGTTCCCTAGCGGGAGTAGGAACCGGGGAGCTGTTTTTT
CASGSLAGVGTGELFF
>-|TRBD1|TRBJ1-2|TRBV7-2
TGTGCCAGCAGCTTGGGACAGGGGATCGGCTATGGCTACACCTTC
CASSLGQGIGYGYTF
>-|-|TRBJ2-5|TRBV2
TGTGCCAGACTTAACATTACAGGGACCCAAGAGACCCAGTACTTC
CARLNITGTQETQYF
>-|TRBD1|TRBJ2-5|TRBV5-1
TGCGCCAGCAGCTTGGGGACAGGGGAGACCCAGTACTTC
CASSLGTGETQYF
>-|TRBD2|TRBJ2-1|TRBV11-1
TGTGCCAGCAGACCCCTAGCGGGAGGTTCCTACAATGAGCAGTTCTTC
CASRPLAGGSYNEQFF
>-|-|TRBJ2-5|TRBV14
TGTGCCAGCAGCCAAGACCTGAGGGAGACCCAGTACTTC
CASSQDLRETQYF
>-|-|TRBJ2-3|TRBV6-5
TGTGCCAGCAGTTACTCGTTTAGTAGCACAGATACGCAGTATTTT
CASSYSFSSTDTQYF
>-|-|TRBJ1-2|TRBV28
TGTGCCAGCAGTTTACAGATTAACTATGGCTACACCTTC
CASSLQINYGYTF
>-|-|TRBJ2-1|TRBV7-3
TGTGCCAGCAGCTCCGGACCGGGCGGGGGCAGCTCCTACAATGAGCAGTTCTTC
CASSSGPGGGSSYNEQFF
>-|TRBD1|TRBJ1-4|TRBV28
TGTGCCAGCAGTTTGGGGACAGCCAGTAATGAAAAACTGTTTTTT
CASSLGTASNEKLFF
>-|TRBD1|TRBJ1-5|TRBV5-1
TGCGCCAGCAGCTTACAGGGGGACGATCAGCCCCAGCATTTT
CASSLQGDDQPQHF
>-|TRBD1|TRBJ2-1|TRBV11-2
TGTGCCAGCAGCCGAGAGGGCGGGTCAGGGGGTTTCTACAATGAGCAGTTCTTC
CASSREGGSGGFYNEQFF
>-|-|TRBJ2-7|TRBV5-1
TGCGCCAGCAGCCTACGGACAGTTACCTACGAGCAGTACTTC
CASSLRTVTYEQYF
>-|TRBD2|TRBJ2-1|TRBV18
TGTGCCAGCTCACCGGCGGGACTAGCGGGAGGGCGGTCCTACAATGAGCAGTTCTTC
CASSPAGLAGGRSYNEQFF
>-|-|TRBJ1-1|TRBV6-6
TGTGCCAGCAGTTACACCAGTAACACTGAAGCTTTCTTT
CASSYTSNTEAFF
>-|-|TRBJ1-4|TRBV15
TGTGCCACCAGCAGAGCTTTTCGCACACCAACTAATGAAAAACTGTTTTTT
CATSRAFRTPTNEKLFF
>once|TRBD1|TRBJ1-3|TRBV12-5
TGTGCTAGTGCCCCGGGACAGGGAACTGGGAACACCATATATTTT
CASAPGQGTGNTIYF
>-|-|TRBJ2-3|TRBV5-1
TGCGCCAGCAGCTTGGACTTACGTGACACAGATACGCAGTATTTT
CASSLDLRDTDTQYF
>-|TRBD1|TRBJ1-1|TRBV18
TGTGCCAGCTTACCCGGGACAGGGTCTTCGAACACTGAAGCTTTCTTT
CASLPGTGSSNTEAFF
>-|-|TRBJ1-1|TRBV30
TGTGCCTGGGGACGACAGCCCCGTAATGAAGCTTTCTTT
CAWGRQPRNEAFF
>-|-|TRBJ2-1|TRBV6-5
TGTGCCAGCAGTTACGTTGCCGGGAATGAGCAGTTCTTC
CASSYVAGNEQFF
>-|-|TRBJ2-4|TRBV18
TGTGCCAGCTCACCAAGACAGGGACTCAGGGGGGACATTCAGTACTTC
CASSPRQGLRGDIQYF
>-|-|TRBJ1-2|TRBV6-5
TGTGCCAGCAGTTACGGTCGGGGGGAGAGTGGCTACACCTTC
CASSYGRGESGYTF
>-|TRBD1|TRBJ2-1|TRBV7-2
TGTGCCAGCAGCTTAAATACCGGGACAGAGAGATACAATGAGCAGTTCTTC
CASSLNTGTERYNEQFF
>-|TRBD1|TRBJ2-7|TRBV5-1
TGCGCCAGCAGCTTGGAGGGACAGGTGAAAGAGCAGTACTTC
CASSLEGQVKEQYF
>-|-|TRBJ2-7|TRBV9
TGTGCCAGCAGCGTAGATGTCGGCGGACAGACCTACGAGCAGTACTTC
CASSVDVGGQTYEQYF
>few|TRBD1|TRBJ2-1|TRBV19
TGTGCCAGTAGTCAGGACGGAGGACAGGGGTTTGGGGATGAGCAGTTCTTC
CASSQDGGQGFGDEQFF